This T cell receptor beta chain was sequenced for a study of cytomegalovirus exposure and HLA in healthy donors. A multiplex PCR was run with 60 Vbeta primers and 13 Jbeta primers. The assay was immunoSEQ multiplex PCR, and TCRdb's table has in-frame clones only and misses some. Among under 200,000 clones listed, roughly 78% were seen once. The CDR3 consists of 16 residues. Germline trimming cut 2 bases from V and 4 bases from J; bases unmatched to any gene: 8. Germline assignment: CDR1 LGHNA and CDR2 YSLEER. This receptor was obtained from a woman aged 45-59 years in good health and CMV-seropositive. Sequencing was performed on PBMCs. V gene TRBV4-3 combines with J gene TRBJ1-3, with 7 bases identical to TRBD1. The CDR3 DNA sequence: TGCGCCAGCAGCCAAACAAAGGGGGCGCGGGGAAACACCATATATTTT. This sequence encodes CASSQTKGARGNTIYF.